This T cell receptor beta chain was captured in a study of blood T cells in healthy people across ages. Study observations and caveats: There were more naive CD4+ cells and higher diversity in long-lived donors than in aged donors.

The authors ran a second PCR of 7 to 11 cycles using a sample-barcoded 5' primer and a J-beta primer mix. Via MiXCR, TCRdb re-called the 5' RACE reads, giving one row per CDR3 protein. The table has 1,800,000 or so distinct CDR3 sequences, around 42% seen once. CDR1 SGHTA and CDR2 FQGNSA come from the germline V gene. Trimming took 0 bases from V and 5 from J; bases not matched to a gene: 4. The CDR3 extends over 17 amino acids. Isolation per sample recovered at least 7 million PBMCs. With each sample, at least 6 micrograms of total RNA were extracted. About this clonotype itself: The antigen remains unidentified.

The TCR comes from a human donor in good health. Material: blood. The chain is built from TRBV7-2 and TRBJ2-1; 13 bases are shared with TRBD2. CDR3 DNA sequence: TGTGCCAGCAGCTTAGCAAGACTAGCGGGGGGTAACAATGAGCAGTTCTTC. Residues: CASSLARLAGGNNEQFF.